The next 15 T cell receptor beta chains were all read from a single sample in a study of control samples from healthy donors and cancer patients. Method: immunoSEQ multiplex PCR; TCRdb's copy keeps in-frame clones and lacks some. The data show about 120,000 clones, with around 90% seen just once and around 2.5% held by the top ten. Source material: blood. Receptors originate from a woman in her seventies in good health.

On this clone itself: A read error may produce the germline difference seen at one junction end. The chain links TRBV6-6 to TRBJ1-2, with 7 bases matching TRBD1. The CDR3 spans 14 residues. Germline V CDR1 and CDR2: MNHNY, SVGAGI (reference sequence). CDR3 DNA: TGTGCCACCGCCGGGGACAGCACTAACTATGGCCACACCTTC. Translated, it gives CATAGDSTNYGHTF.

This chain connects TRBV2 to TRBJ1-1; 8 bases fit TRBD1. Germline trimming cut 5 bases from V and 4 bases from J; bases unmatched to any gene: 3. This CDR3 comprises 13 residues. The germline gives CDR1 SNHLY, CDR2 FYNNEI. In nucleotides, the CDR3 is TGTGCCAGCAGTACACAGGGGGGCACTGAAGCTTTCTTT. This gives the protein CASSTQGGTEAFF.

This clone was seen just once. V usage is TRBV15 and J usage is TRBJ1-6; D is uncertain. The germline CDR1 and CDR2 sequences are LNHNV and YYDKDF (reference sequence). The CDR3 is 15 amino acids. V was cut by 4 bases and J by 6 bases, with 13 bases left in between. CDR3 bases: TGTGCCACCAGCACCGGTCAGGCACCTAATTCACCCCTCCACTTT. This gives the protein CATSTGQAPNSPLHF.

This chain connects TRBV5-1 to TRBJ2-7; TRBD1 matches 8 bases. The junction had 6 bases not matched to a gene; V was cut back by 0 bases and J by 1 base. Germline values: CDR1 SGHRS, CDR2 YFSETQ. CDR3 size: 16 residues. The CDR3 loop is CASSLGGWDRSYEQYF. Here the CDR3 DNA reads TGCGCCAGCAGCTTGGGAGGGTGGGACAGGTCCTACGAGCAGTACTTC.

This chain connects TRBV27 to TRBJ2-7; perhaps TRBD1 as D (5 bases). The CDR3 runs to 13 residues. Germline V gene sequence: CDR1 MNHEY, CDR2 SMNVEV (reference sequence). The germline V and J ends were trimmed by 6 bases and 1 base, with 10 bases remaining between them. The CDR3 spells CASSPDSSYEQYF. The CDR3 DNA sequence: TGTGCCAGCAGCCCCGACAGTTCCTACGAGCAGTACTTC.

This clone occurred once. The chain combines TRBV4-1 with TRBJ1-2; D gene unclear. V lost 7 bases and J lost 2, with 8 bases in between. Germline-derived CDR1 and CDR2 are MGHRA and YSYEKL. The CDR3 loop spans 12 amino acids. The CDR3, as DNA: TGCGCCAGCACCCTCCCGAACTATGGCTACACCTTC. Its translation is CASTLPNYGYTF.

The rearrangement joins TRBV18 to TRBJ2-1, with D hard to call. The CDR3 consists of 15 residues. The V end lost 2 bases, the J end lost 6 bases, and 14 bases lay between the germline ends. Looked up from germline, CDR1 is KGHSH and CDR2 is LQKENI. CDR3 DNA sequence: TGTGCCAGCTCACCAAACGGGCCTCCCCTCAATGAGCAGTTCTTC. Translating gives CASSPNGPPLNEQFF. Variable domain in full (rest from reference TRBV18 and TRBJ2-1): NAGVMQNPRHLVRRRGQEARLRCSPMKGHSHVYWYRQLPEEGLKFMVYLQKENIIDESGMPKERFSAEFPKEGPSILRIQQVVRGDSAAYFCASSPNGPPLNEQFFGPGTRLTVL.

The gene calls are TRBV4-2 and TRBJ1-5, with 8 bases that match TRBD1. Germline values: CDR1 LGHNA, CDR2 YNFKEQ. The CDR3 extends over 18 amino acids. Losses at the gene ends were 0 bases for V and 4 bases for J; bases not matched to a gene: 11. CDR3 sequence: CASSQDPDRVAGNQPQHF. The CDR3 DNA reads TGTGCCAGCAGCCAAGACCCGGACAGGGTGGCAGGGAATCAGCCCCAGCATTTT.

The chain recombines TRBV6-1 with TRBJ2-3; D remains unclear. Trimming removed 1 base at V and 0 bases at J, with 2 bases between. CDR3 length: 13 residues. Germline V gene lookup returns CDR1 MNHNS and CDR2 SASEGT. The CDR3 region is CASSEGSTDTQYF. The CDR3 DNA reads TGTGCCAGCAGTGAAGGTAGCACAGATACGCAGTATTTT.

This clone has just a few counts. Different DNA sequences within this sample yield the same CDR3. V is TRBV7-2 and J is TRBJ1-5, with a possible D match to TRBD1 (5 bases). Trimming left V 1 base short and J 6 bases short, with 13 bases between. This CDR3 comprises 15 residues. CDR1 SGHTA and CDR2 FQGNSA come from the germline V gene. The CDR3 DNA sequence: TGTGCCAGCAGCTTAGTTGTGGGGGTGGGTCAGCCCCAGCATTTT. This translates into CASSLVVGVGQPQHF.

With regard to this clone: The junction departs from germline at one end; a sequencing error may be responsible. The same CDR3 also results from other DNA sequences found in this sample. The rearrangement joins TRBV19 to TRBJ2-7; the match to TRBD1 covers 7 bases. This CDR3 spans 16 amino acids. Per the germline V gene, CDR1 is LNHDA and CDR2 is SQIVND (reference sequence). The CDR3 here is CASIDTYGTEPYEQYF. In DNA form, the CDR3 reads TGTGCCAGTATCGACACCTACGGGACAGAGCCCTATGAGCAGTACTTC.

The chain employs TRBV7-4 and TRBJ1-4, with TRBD1 identical over 9 bases. There are 14 residues in the CDR3. After removal of 4 bases from V and 7 bases from J, the junction contained 4 bases not matched to a gene. Germline V gene data show CDR1 as SGHVT and CDR2 as SQSDAQ. CDR3 nucleotides: TGTGCCAGCAGCTCCCGGGACAGGGCTGAAAAACTGTTTTTT. Residues: CASSSRDRAEKLFF.

This chain connects TRBV10-3 to TRBJ2-7, with TRBD1 matching over 8 bases. The trim removed 5 bases at V and 0 bases at J, leaving 6 bases unmatched. The V gene's germline CDR1 is ENHRY and CDR2 SYGVKD. The CDR3 length is 15 residues. The CDR3 nucleotides are TGTGCCATCAGTACTCCTGACAGGGGCTCCTACGAGCAGTACTTC. This sequence encodes CAISTPDRGSYEQYF.

The chain employs TRBV5-6 and TRBJ1-1, with 8 bases fitting TRBD1. Unmatched junction bases numbered 5, after V lost 4 bases and J lost 6 bases. From germline, CDR1 is SGHDT and CDR2 YYEEEE. The CDR3 length is 13 residues. CDR3 in DNA: TGTGCCAGCAGCCCTGGGACAGGAGCTGAAGCTTTCTTT. Translating gives CASSPGTGAEAFF.

The chain employs TRBV5-6 and TRBJ1-5, with D unresolved. Trimming cost V 3 bases and J 0 bases, with 10 bases left between them. The CDR3 runs 15 residues. Germline values: CDR1 SGHDT, CDR2 YYEEEE. The CDR3 here is CASSSFPDSNQPQHF. The CDR3 nucleotides are TGTGCCAGCAGCTCCTTCCCGGATAGCAATCAGCCCCAGCATTTT.